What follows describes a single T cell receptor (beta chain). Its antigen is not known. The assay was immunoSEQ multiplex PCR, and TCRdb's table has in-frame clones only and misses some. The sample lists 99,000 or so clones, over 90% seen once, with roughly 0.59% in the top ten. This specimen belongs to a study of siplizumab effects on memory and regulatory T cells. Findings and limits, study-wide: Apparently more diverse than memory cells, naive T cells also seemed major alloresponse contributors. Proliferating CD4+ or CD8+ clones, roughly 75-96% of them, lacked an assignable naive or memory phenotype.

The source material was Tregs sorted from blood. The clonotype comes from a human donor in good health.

CDR3 sequence reads: CASSSPRLRSYEQYF. CDR3 DNA sequence: TGTGCCAGCAGCTCCCCTAGGCTGCGCTCCTACGAGCAGTACTTC. The rearrangement joins TRBV7-2 to TRBJ2-7; no reliable D call. The length of the CDR3 is 15 residues. The V end lost 4 bases, the J end lost 0 bases, and 13 bases lay between the germline ends. Germline CDR1 reads SGHTA; CDR2 reads FQGNSA.